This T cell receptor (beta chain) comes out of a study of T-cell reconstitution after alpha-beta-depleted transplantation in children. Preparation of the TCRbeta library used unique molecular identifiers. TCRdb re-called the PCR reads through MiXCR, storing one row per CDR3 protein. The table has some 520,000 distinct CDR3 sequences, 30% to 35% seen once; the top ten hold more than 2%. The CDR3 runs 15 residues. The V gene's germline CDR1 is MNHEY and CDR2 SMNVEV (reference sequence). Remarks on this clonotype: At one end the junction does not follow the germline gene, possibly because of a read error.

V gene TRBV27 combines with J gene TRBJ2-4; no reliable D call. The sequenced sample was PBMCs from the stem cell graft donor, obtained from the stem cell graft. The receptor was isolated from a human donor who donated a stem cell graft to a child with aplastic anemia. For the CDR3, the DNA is TGTGCCAGCAGTTTGTTGGAGTCTGGCAAAAACAGTCAGTACTTC. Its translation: CASSLLESGKNSQYF.